This TCR beta chain was recorded in a study of T cell responses to AZD1222 COVID-19 vaccine. The germline V gene encodes CDR1 MDHEN and CDR2 SYDVKM. The length of the CDR3 is 16 residues. Trimming took off 6 bases at V and 4 bases at J, with 21 bases between the two ends. General study findings and limits: Spike-specific TCR breadth and depth were elevated following two AZD1222 doses. In all cases, repertoires were sampled only after the peak T cell response.

Some clones are missing from TCRdb's copy, which holds only in-frame ones; the method was immunoSEQ multiplex PCR. The data hold over 120,000 clones, with 70% to 90% observed a single time. In regard to this clone: The antigen is undetermined.

The sequence derives from an adult in good health. The chain links TRBV28 to TRBJ1-2; a possible D gene is TRBD1 (5 bases). The sample consisted of peripheral blood, taken on day 0 of AZD1222 vaccination. The CDR3 DNA follows: TGTGCCAGCAGGCGGGGGGACGGGGCTCGTATCTATGGCTACACCTTC. Amino acid sequence: CASRRGDGARIYGYTF.